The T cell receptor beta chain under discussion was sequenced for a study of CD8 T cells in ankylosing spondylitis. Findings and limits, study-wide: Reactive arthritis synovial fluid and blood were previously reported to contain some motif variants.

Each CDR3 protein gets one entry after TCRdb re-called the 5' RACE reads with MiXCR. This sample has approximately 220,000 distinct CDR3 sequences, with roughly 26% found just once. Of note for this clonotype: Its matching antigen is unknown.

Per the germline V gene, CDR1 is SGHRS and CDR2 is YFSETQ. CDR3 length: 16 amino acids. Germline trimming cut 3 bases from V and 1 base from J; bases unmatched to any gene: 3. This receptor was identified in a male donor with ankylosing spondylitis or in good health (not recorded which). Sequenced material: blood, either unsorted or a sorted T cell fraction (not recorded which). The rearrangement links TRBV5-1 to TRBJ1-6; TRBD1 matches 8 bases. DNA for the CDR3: TGCGCCAGCAGCTCAGGGGGCGCGTCCTATAATTCACCCCTCCACTTT. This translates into CASSSGGASYNSPLHF.